The 26 T cell receptor beta chains given below trace back to one sample, sequenced in a study of blood T cell repertoires in COVID-19. Sequencing was performed with immunoSEQ multiplex PCR; in TCRdb, only in-frame clones are kept and a portion is missing. The table records 100,000 or so clones, roughly 92% of them present only once. The sequencing sample was made of peripheral blood. All receptors derive from a woman aged 45 to 65 with COVID-19, enrolled during active disease.

The chain joins TRBV5-1 to TRBJ1-2, with D tentatively TRBD1 (6 bases). Germline V gene lookup returns CDR1 SGHRS and CDR2 YFSETQ. This CDR3 region has 14 residues. The germline V and J ends were trimmed by 7 bases and 2 bases, with 15 bases remaining between them. CDR3 coding DNA: TGCGCCAGCGGGAAGGGGGACACAAACTATGGCTACACCTTC. It specifies CASGKGDTNYGYTF.

The chain recombines TRBV4-3 with TRBJ1-4; TRBD1 matches 10 bases. Germline V gene data show CDR1 as LGHNA and CDR2 as YSLEER. V gave up 0 bases and J gave up 8 bases; unmatched junction bases: 9. The CDR3 spans 17 residues. For the CDR3, the DNA is TGCGCCAGCAGCCAAGATCGATGGACAGGGGGTAACGAAAAACTGTTTTTT. Its protein product is CASSQDRWTGGNEKLFF.

This clone came up once. CDR3 sequence: CASSLRSGRPVGYTF. CDR3 coding DNA: TGTGCCAGCAGCTTAAGGAGCGGTCGGCCGGTGGGCTACACCTTC. The chain is built from TRBV13 and TRBJ1-2, with D hard to call. Trimming shortened V by 2 bases and J by 8 bases, and 18 bases separated the two germline ends. Germline values: CDR1 PRHDT, CDR2 FYEKMQ (reference sequence). CDR3 size: 15 residues.

V gene TRBV28 combines with J gene TRBJ1-2; possibly TRBD1 for D (5 bases). V was trimmed by 4 bases and J by 2 bases, leaving 11 bases between them. Germline CDR1 is MDHEN and CDR2 is SYDVKM. The CDR3 is 14 amino acids. This chain's CDR3 is CASSSGGGNYGYTF. The CDR3 coding sequence is TGTGCCAGCAGTTCGGGGGGAGGGAACTATGGCTACACCTTC.

The CDR3 loop is CASSRQGADTEAFF. CDR3 sequence (DNA): TGTGCCAGTAGTAGACAGGGGGCCGACACTGAAGCTTTCTTT. The chain has TRBV19 and TRBJ1-1; 10 nucleotides line up with TRBD1. The J segment lost 3 bases and the V segment lost 4 bases, leaving 2 bases of the junction unmatched. Germline V gene sequence: CDR1 LNHDA, CDR2 SQIVND (reference sequence). The CDR3 length is 14 residues.

This CDR3 is CASSQARGLAETYTGELFF. CDR3 coding DNA: TGTGCCAGCAGCCAAGCCCGGGGACTAGCGGAGACGTACACCGGGGAGCTGTTTTTT. The chain has TRBV3-1 (or the pseudogene TRBV3-2) and TRBJ2-2, with 11 bases matching TRBD2. CDR1 and CDR2 from the germline V gene are LGHDT and YNNKEL (reference sequence). With V trimmed by 1 base and J by 3 bases, 10 bases remained unmatched. The CDR3 is made up of 19 amino acids.

The V call is TRBV12-5, the J call TRBJ2-1; TRBD1 matches 8 bases. The trim removed 3 bases at V and 10 bases at J, leaving 8 bases unmatched. The CDR3 totals 14 residues. Germline V CDR1 and CDR2: LGHNT, FRNRAP. CDR3 amino acids: CASGFTQGAVEQFF. The CDR3 nucleotides are TGTGCTAGTGGTTTTACGCAGGGGGCTGTCGAGCAGTTCTTC.

V gene TRBV6-1 combines with J gene TRBJ2-7; 7 bases match TRBD1. This CDR3 is built from 16 residues. Unmatched junction bases numbered 12, after V lost 4 bases and J lost 3 bases. In germline, CDR1 is MNHNS, CDR2 SASEGT. The DNA for the CDR3 is TGTGCCAGCAGTGGGGTTAGCAGGGACAGACACTACGAGCAGTACTTC. Translated: CASSGVSRDRHYEQYF.

This chain connects TRBV4-1 to TRBJ1-6; D is unclear. This CDR3 is built from 13 residues. Looked up from germline, CDR1 is MGHRA and CDR2 is YSYEKL. V was shortened by 2 bases and J by 7 bases, with 6 bases between the two germline ends. The CDR3 nucleotides read TGCGCCAGCAGCCAATTCCAGAATTCACCCCTCCACTTT. It is translated as CASSQFQNSPLHF.

The rearrangement links TRBV7-8 to TRBJ1-1; 7 bases line up with TRBD1. V was pared by 2 bases and J by 4 bases, with 4 bases of the junction left unmatched. This CDR3 is 14 amino acids long. Germline CDR1 and CDR2: SGHVS and FQNEAQ. The DNA for the CDR3 is TGTGCCAGCAGCTTATATCCAGGGGGCACTGAAGCTTTCTTT. Amino acid sequence: CASSLYPGGTEAFF. Full variable domain (outside the CDR3, taken from reference TRBV7-8 and TRBJ1-1): GAGVSQSPRYKVAKRGQDVALRCDPISGHVSLFWYQQALGQGPEFLTYFQNEAQLDKSGLPSDRFFAERPEGSVSTLKIQRTQQEDSAVYLCASSLYPGGTEAFFGQGTRLTVV.

This chain uses TRBV6-1 with TRBJ1-4; no definite D call. V was shortened by 1 base and J by 7 bases, with 10 bases between the two germline ends. Germline values: CDR1 MNHNS, CDR2 SASEGT. This CDR3 spans 14 amino acids. The CDR3 nucleotides are TGTGCCAGCAGTGAAGGGACTGGGAGTGAAAAACTGTTTTTT. Its translation is CASSEGTGSEKLFF.

The chain recombines TRBV9 with TRBJ1-2; perhaps TRBD1 as D (5 bases). The V end lost 0 bases, the J end lost 3 bases, and 15 bases lay between the germline ends. This CDR3 has 16 residues. Germline lookup yields CDR1 SGDLS and CDR2 YYNGEE. CDR3 residues: CASSVAPGGGHYGYTF. The CDR3 bases are TGTGCCAGCAGCGTAGCCCCCGGGGGAGGCCACTATGGCTACACCTTC. Complete variable domain (other parts from reference TRBV9 and TRBJ1-2): DSGVTQTPKHLITATGQRVTLRCSPRSGDLSVYWYQQSLDQGLQFLIQYYNGEERAKGNILERFSAQQFPDLHSELNLSSLELGDSALYFCASSVAPGGGHYGYTFGSGTRLTVV.

Here the CDR3 DNA reads TGTGCCAGCAGTCCTCGTAACGACAGGGTTCAGGTTGATTCACCCCTCCACTTT. Translation: CASSPRNDRVQVDSPLHF. The chain couples TRBV25-1 to TRBJ1-6; TRBD1 matches at 7 bases. This CDR3 is built from 18 residues. J was trimmed by 8 bases and V by 5 bases; bases with no gene match: 18. The V gene's germline CDR1 is MGHDK and CDR2 SYGVNS.

The chain joins TRBV7-3 to TRBJ2-1; 10 positions match TRBD2. The V segment lost 7 bases and the J segment 3 bases; nucleotides outside the gene matches: 24. Germline CDR1 is SGHTA and CDR2 is FQGTGA. This CDR3 has 21 amino acids. The CDR3 protein is CASTPSGRAGGHNRYYNEQFF. The CDR3 DNA sequence: TGTGCCAGCACCCCTAGCGGTCGAGCGGGGGGGCATAATCGTTACTACAATGAGCAGTTCTTC.

The rearrangement uses TRBV5-1 and TRBJ1-2, with a tentative D call TRBD1 (5 bases). The CDR3 has 12 residues. The V and J ends lost 5 bases and 4 bases respectively, with 9 bases between them. CDR1 SGHRS and CDR2 YFSETQ come from the germline V gene. The DNA of the CDR3 is TGCGCCAGCAGGGAGGGGAGCTATGGCTACACCTTC. This codes for CASREGSYGYTF.

This rearrangement joins TRBV6-6 to TRBJ1-1, with D perhaps TRBD1 (5 bases). The CDR3 length is 15 residues. In germline, CDR1 is MNHNY, CDR2 SVGAGI (reference sequence). Between the trimmed V and J ends, which lost 2 bases and 0 bases, there was a span of 10 bases. DNA for the CDR3: TGTGCCAGCAGTTACCCCCGGGGGATGAACACTGAAGCTTTCTTT. It translates to CASSYPRGMNTEAFF.

The chain couples TRBV7-8 to TRBJ1-3; D is undetermined. This CDR3 comprises 15 residues. Trimming left V 4 bases short and J 2 bases short, with 12 bases between. Germline V gene sequence: CDR1 SGHVS, CDR2 FQNEAQ. The CDR3 DNA sequence: TGTGCCAGCAGCTCAACCCGGGTGGCTGGAAACACCATATATTTT. It yields the protein CASSSTRVAGNTIYF.

This clone was found once. The chain carries TRBV2 and TRBJ1-5; 8 bases are shared with TRBD1. V gave up 3 bases and J gave up 6 bases; unmatched junction bases: 10. Germline loops: CDR1 SNHLY, CDR2 FYNNEI. The CDR3 sequence is 16 residues long. The DNA of the CDR3 is TGTGCCAGCAGTGAGGGGACAACAGGGGGAAGTCAGCCCCAGCATTTT. Protein product: CASSEGTTGGSQPQHF.

The J gene is TRBJ2-2, the V gene TRBV6-5, with D possibly matching TRBD2 (7 bases). CDR1 is MNHEY and CDR2 is SVGAGI in the germline V gene. Trimming left V 2 bases short and J 5 bases short, with 9 bases between. The CDR3 totals 14 residues. The CDR3 DNA sequence: TGTGCCAGCAGTTACAGGGGGGGGACCGGGGAGCTGTTTTTT. Residues: CASSYRGGTGELFF.

The V gene is TRBV2, the J gene TRBJ1-4; 7 nucleotides match TRBD1. Germline V lookup: CDR1 SNHLY, CDR2 FYNNEI. This CDR3 comprises 16 residues. The V segment lost 3 bases and the J segment 0 bases; nucleotides outside the gene matches: 4. CDR3 DNA sequence: TGTGCCAGCAGTGAGGACAGGACCACAACTAATGAAAAACTGTTTTTT. Protein product: CASSEDRTTTNEKLFF.

The chain employs TRBV5-1 and TRBJ1-2, with 8 bases that match TRBD1. Germline-derived CDR1 and CDR2 are SGHRS and YFSETQ. The CDR3 runs 17 residues. J gave up 1 base and V 4 bases, and 12 bases lay outside the gene matches. The CDR3: CASSPEGRGLYNYGYTF. CDR3 nucleotide sequence: TGCGCCAGCAGCCCCGAAGGCAGGGGGCTCTATAACTATGGCTACACCTTC.

The chain links TRBV5-1 to TRBJ1-2; possibly TRBD1 for D (5 bases). This CDR3 region has 13 residues. Germline assignment: CDR1 SGHRS and CDR2 YFSETQ. V lost 5 bases and J 0 bases, leaving 8 bases between the germline ends. CDR3 sequence: CASRTEANYGYTF. The CDR3 bases are TGCGCCAGCAGGACAGAAGCTAACTATGGCTACACCTTC.

The chain links TRBV15 to TRBJ2-6, with 7 bases fitting TRBD1. The CDR3 has 19 residues. Germline CDR1 and CDR2: LNHNV and YYDKDF (reference sequence). V lost 9 bases to trimming and J lost 0 bases; unmatched junction nucleotides: 17. CDR3 bases: TGTGCCACTTCGGGCGTCCGACAGGGCCGATCCTCTGGGGCCAACGTCCTGACTTTC. Encoded protein: CATSGVRQGRSSGANVLTF. The full variable domain, its missing parts supplied by reference TRBV15 and TRBJ2-6, is DAMVIQNPRYQVTQFGKPVTLSCSQTLNHNVMYWYQQKSSQAPKLLFHYYDKDFNNEADTPDNFQSRRPNTSFCFLDIRSPGLGDTAMYLCATSGVRQGRSSGANVLTFGAGSRLTVL.

This clone was seen a single time. The chain employs TRBV12-3 or TRBV12-4 and TRBJ2-3; D is ambiguous. The CDR3 contains 13 residues. Between the trimmed V and J ends, which lost 2 bases and 4 bases, there was a span of 7 bases. CDR3 DNA sequence: TGTGCCAGCAGTTTATCCTTCGCAGATACGCAGTATTTT. Its protein is CASSLSFADTQYF.

The rearrangement joins TRBV11-3 to TRBJ1-6; a weak D match, TRBD1 (6 bases). The germline V and J ends were trimmed by 5 bases and 4 bases, with 15 bases remaining between them. Germline V gene sequence: CDR1 SGHNT, CDR2 YENEEA. The CDR3 contains 16 residues. Written as DNA, the CDR3 is TGTGCCAGCAGCCAGGACAGCGCAGATTATAATTCACCCCTCCACTTT. It codes for CASSQDSADYNSPLHF.

The V call is TRBV27, the J call TRBJ2-1, with D perhaps TRBD2 (6 bases). The germline V gene has CDR1 MNHEY and CDR2 SMNVEV (reference sequence). V lost 2 bases to trimming and J lost 9 bases, with 20 bases between them. The CDR3 covers 16 residues. The CDR3 bases are TGTGCCAGCAGTTTAGGAGGGCCAGGGAGGCGAGTTGAGCAGTTCTTC. It encodes CASSLGGPGRRVEQFF.